This T cell receptor beta chain emerged from a study of response to subunit inactivated influenza vaccine. This CDR3 region has 17 residues. The germline V gene has CDR1 SQVTM and CDR2 ANQGSEA. V lost 8 bases and J lost 4, with 30 bases in between. Study-level results: It was the authors' suggestion that each seasonal influenza vaccination recruits few new T cells.

A remark on this clonotype: Its antigen remains unidentified.

In TCRdb, the RT-PCR reads were re-called with MiXCR into one record per CDR3 protein. The sample lists 630,000 or so distinct CDR3 sequences, around a sixth seen once, with around a tenth in the top ten. The specimen was PBMCs from blood, collected about 11 days after vaccination. The source is a man aged 50-60 years who received an inactivated influenza vaccine. This sequence joins TRBV29-1 and TRBJ2-7; no definite D call. This CDR3 is CSSNRGRRSNPLYEQYF. CDR3 bases: TGCAGCTCAAACCGAGGACGGCGTAGCAACCCCCTATACGAGCAGTACTTC.